This T cell receptor beta chain was captured by sequencing in a study of human T cells and chemical hapten exposure. Time point: patch test 2, 6 weeks after DPC sensitization. This sample's treatment: therapeutic diphenylcyclopropenone sensitization with weekly scalp DPC. This clonotype was found a few times. TCRdb reprocessed the RACE reads with MiXCR, giving one entry per CDR3 protein. The data contain about 95,000 distinct CDR3 sequences, approximately 10% of them singletons. Trimming removed 3 bases from V and 8 bases from J, with 16 bases in between. There are 14 residues in the CDR3. Germline CDR1 and CDR2: KGHSH and LQKENI.

The sample in question was whole blood, obtained in connection with sensitization to the hapten diphenylcyclopropenone (DPC). The origin of this receptor is a woman between 40 and 50 years old with alopecia areata. Some clones in this sample may be carry-over from other donors' samples. The rearrangement links TRBV18 to TRBJ1-1; D gene unclear. CDR3 region: CASSPGRLPMEAFF. As DNA, the CDR3 is TGTGCCAGCTCACCCGGCAGGCTACCTATGGAAGCTTTCTTT.